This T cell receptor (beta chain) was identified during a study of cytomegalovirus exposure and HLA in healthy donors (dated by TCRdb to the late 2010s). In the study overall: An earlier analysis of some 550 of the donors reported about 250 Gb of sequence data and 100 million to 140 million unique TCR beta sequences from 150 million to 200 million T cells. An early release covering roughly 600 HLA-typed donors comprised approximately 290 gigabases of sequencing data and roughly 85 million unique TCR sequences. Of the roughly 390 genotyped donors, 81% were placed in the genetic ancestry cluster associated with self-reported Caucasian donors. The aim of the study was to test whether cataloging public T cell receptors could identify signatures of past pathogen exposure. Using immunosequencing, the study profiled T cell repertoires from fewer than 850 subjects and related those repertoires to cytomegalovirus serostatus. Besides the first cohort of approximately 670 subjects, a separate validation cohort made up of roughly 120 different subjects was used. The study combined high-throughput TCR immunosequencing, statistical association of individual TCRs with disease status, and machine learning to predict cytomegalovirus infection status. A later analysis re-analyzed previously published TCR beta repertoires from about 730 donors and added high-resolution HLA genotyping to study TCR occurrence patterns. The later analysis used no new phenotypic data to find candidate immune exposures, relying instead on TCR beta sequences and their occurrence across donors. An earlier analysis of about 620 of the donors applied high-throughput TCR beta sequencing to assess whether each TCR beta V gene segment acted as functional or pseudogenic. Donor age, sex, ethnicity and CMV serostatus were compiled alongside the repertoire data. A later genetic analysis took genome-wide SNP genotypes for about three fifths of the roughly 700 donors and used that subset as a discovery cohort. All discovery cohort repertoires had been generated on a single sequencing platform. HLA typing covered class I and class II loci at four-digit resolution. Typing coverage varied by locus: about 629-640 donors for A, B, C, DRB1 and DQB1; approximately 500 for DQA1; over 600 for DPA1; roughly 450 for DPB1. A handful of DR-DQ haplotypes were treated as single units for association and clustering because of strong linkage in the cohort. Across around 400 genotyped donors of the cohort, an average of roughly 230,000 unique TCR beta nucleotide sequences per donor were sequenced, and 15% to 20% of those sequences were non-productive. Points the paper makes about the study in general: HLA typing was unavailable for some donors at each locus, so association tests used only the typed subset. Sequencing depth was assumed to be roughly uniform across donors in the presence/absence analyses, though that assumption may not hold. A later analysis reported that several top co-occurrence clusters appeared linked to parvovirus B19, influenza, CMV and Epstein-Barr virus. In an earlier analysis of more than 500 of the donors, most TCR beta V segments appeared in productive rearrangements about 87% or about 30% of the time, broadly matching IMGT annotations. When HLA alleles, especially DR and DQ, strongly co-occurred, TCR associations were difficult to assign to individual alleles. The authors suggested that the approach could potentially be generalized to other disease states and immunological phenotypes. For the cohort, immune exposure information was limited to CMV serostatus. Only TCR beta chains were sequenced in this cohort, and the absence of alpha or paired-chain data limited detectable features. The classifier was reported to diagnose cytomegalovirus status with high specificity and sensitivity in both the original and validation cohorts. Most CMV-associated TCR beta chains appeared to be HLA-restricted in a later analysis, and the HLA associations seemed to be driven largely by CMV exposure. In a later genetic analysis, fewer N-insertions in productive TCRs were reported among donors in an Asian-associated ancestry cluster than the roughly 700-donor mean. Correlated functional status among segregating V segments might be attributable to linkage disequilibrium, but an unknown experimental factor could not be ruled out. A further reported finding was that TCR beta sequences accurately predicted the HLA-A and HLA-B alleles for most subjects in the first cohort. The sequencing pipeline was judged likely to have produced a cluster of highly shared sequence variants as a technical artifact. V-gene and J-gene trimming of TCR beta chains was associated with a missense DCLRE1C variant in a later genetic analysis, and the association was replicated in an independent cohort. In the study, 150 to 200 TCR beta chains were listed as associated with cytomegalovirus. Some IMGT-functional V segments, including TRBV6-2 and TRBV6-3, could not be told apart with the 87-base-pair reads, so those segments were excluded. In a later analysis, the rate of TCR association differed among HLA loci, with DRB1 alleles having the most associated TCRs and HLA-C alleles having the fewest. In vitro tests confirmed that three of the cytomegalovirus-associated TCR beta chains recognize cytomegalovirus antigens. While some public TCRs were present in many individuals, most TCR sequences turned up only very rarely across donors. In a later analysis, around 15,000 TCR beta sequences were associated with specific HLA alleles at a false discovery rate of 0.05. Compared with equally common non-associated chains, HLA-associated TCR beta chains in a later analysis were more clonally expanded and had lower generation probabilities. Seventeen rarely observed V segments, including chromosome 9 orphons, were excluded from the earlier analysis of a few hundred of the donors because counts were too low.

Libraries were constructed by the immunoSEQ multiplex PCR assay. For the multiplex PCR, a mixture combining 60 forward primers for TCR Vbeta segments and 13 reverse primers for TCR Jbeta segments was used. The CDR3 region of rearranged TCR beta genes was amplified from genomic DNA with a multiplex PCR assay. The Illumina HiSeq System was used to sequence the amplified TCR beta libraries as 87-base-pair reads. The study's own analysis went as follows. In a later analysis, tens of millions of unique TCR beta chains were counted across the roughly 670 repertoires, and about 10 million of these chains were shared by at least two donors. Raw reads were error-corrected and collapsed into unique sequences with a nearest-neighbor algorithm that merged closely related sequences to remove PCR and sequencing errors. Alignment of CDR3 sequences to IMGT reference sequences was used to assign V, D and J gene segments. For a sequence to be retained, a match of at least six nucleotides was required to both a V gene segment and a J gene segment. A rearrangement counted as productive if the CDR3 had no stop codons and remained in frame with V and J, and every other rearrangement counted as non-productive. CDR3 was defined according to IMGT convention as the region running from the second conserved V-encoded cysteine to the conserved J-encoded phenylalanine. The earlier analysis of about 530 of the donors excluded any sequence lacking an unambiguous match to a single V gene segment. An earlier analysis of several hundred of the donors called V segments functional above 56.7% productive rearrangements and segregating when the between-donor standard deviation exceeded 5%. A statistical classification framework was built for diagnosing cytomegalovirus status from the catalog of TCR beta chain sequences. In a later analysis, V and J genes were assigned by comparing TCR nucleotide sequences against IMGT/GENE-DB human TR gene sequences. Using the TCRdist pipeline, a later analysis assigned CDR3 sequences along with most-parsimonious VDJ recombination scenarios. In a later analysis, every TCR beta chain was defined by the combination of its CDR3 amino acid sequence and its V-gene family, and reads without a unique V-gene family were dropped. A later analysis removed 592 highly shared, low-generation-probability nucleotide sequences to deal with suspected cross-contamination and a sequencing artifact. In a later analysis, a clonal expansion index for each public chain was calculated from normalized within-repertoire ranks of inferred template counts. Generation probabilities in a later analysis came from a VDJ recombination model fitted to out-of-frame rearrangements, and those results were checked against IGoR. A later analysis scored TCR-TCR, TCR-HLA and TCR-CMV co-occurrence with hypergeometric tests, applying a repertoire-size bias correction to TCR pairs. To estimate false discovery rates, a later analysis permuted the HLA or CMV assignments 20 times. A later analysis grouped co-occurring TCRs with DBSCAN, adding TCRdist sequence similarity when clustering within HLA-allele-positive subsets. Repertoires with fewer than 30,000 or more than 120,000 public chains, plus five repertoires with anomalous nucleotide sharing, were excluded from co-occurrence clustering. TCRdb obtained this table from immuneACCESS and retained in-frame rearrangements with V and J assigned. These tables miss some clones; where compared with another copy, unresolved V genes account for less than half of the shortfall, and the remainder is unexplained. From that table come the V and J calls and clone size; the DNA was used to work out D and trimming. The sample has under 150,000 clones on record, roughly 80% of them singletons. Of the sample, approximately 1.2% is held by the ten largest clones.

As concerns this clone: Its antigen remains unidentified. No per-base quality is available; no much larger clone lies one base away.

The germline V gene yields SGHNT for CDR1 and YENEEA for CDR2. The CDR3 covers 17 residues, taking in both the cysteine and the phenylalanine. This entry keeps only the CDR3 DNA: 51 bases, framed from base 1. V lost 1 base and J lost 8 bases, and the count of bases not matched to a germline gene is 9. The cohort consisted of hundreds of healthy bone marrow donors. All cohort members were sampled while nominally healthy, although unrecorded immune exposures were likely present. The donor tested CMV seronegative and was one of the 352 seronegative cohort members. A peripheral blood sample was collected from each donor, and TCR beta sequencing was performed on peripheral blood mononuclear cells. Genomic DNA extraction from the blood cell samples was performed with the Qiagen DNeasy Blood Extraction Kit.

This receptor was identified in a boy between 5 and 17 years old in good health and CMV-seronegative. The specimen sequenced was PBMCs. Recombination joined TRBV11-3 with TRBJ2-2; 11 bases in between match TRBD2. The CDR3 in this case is CASSLGLAGGRPGELFF. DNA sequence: TGTGCCAGCAGCTTAGGCCTAGCGGGAGGTCGACCTGGGGAGCTGTTTTTT.